The clone carrying this T cell receptor (beta chain) was counted between two and nine times. The antigen remains undetermined. Other DNA sequences in this specimen translate into the identical CDR3. The data stem from a study of cytomegalovirus exposure and HLA in healthy donors. PCR used 60 Vbeta primers and 13 Jbeta primers. Repertoires were generated with immunoSEQ multiplex PCR, while TCRdb's copy carries only in-frame clones and drops some. The repertoire has about 270,000 clones, under 80% of them found once; the top ten carry 2% to 2.5%. Regarding the study as a whole: The study flagged fewer than 200 TCR beta chains as cytomegalovirus-associated. Most TCRs appeared rarely, but some public TCRs recurred in many donors. A missense DCLRE1C variant was associated with V- and J-gene trimming of TCR beta chains in a later analysis, and an independent cohort replicated the association.

The sequencing sample was made of PBMCs. The sequence was collected from a female donor in good health and CMV-seronegative.

The CDR3 nucleotides read TGCAGCGTTGATCGGGGAAACACTGAAGCTTTCTTT. It codes for CSVDRGNTEAFF. This rearrangement joins TRBV29-1 to TRBJ1-1; D ambiguous. V was pared by 3 bases and J by 2 bases, with 7 bases between. The CDR3 length is 12 residues. Looked up from germline, CDR1 is SQVTM and CDR2 is ANQGSEA.